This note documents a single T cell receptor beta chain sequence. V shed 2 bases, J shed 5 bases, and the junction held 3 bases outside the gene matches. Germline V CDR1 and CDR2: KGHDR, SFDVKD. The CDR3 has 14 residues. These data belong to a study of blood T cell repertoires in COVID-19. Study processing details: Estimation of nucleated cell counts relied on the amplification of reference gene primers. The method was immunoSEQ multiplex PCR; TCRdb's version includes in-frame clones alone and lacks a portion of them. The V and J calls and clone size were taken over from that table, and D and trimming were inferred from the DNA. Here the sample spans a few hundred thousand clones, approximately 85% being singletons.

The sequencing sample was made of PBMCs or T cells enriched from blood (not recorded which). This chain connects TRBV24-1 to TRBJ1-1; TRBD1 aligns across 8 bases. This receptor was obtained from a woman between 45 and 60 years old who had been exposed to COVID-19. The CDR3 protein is CATSDSGQGTEAFF. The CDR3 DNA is TGTGCCACCAGTGATTCTGGACAGGGTACTGAAGCTTTCTTT.